Below, 28 T cell receptor beta chains from the same sample are listed, as sequenced in a study of T cell repertoires in ileal Crohn's disease. The protocol was immunoSEQ multiplex PCR, while the TCRdb copy is restricted to in-frame clones and leaves out a portion. The table lists some 60,000 clones, roughly 91% of them singletons, with roughly 1.9% in the top ten. The time point denotes: neoterminal ileum biopsy at postoperative endoscopy, about 6 months after surgery. The sample taken for sequencing was ileal tissue. The source of these receptors is an adult with Crohn's disease.

The chain has TRBV2 and TRBJ2-5; 10 bases line up with TRBD2. Germline CDR1 is SNHLY and CDR2 is FYNNEI. The V segment lost 6 bases and the J segment 2 bases; nucleotides outside the gene matches: 6. This CDR3 has 15 residues. The CDR3 reads CASRASGSGQETQYF. In DNA, the CDR3 is TGTGCCAGCAGGGCTAGCGGGAGTGGGCAAGAGACCCAGTACTTC. Filled out from reference TRBV2 and TRBJ2-5, the complete variable domain reads EPEVTQTPSHQVTQMGQEVILRCVPISNHLYFYWYRQILGQKVEFLVSFYNNEISEKSEIFDDQFSVERPDGSNFTLKIRSTKLEDSAMYFCASRASGSGQETQYFGPGTRLLVL.

The chain carries TRBV7-6 and TRBJ2-1; a possible D gene is TRBD2 (6 bases). The ends were cut back, 1 base at V and 6 bases at J, with 13 bases in the middle. The CDR3 runs to 15 residues. The V gene's germline CDR1 is SGHVS and CDR2 FNYEAQ. CDR3 sequence reads: CASSLEGTPVNEQFF. DNA of the CDR3: TGTGCCAGCAGCTTAGAGGGGACTCCTGTCAATGAGCAGTTCTTC.

V and J are TRBV29-1 and TRBJ2-1, with D uncertain. In germline, CDR1 is SQVTM, CDR2 ANQGSEA. The CDR3 extends over 11 amino acids. With 5 bases removed from V and 10 bases from J, the gap between germline ends came to 12 bases. As DNA, the CDR3 is TGCAGCGTTAACGTAGTCTGGGAGCAGTTCTTC. Protein sequence: CSVNVVWEQFF.

The chain carries TRBV6-5 and TRBJ1-2; D gene uncertain. Germline values: CDR1 MNHEY, CDR2 SVGAGI. V lost 6 bases, J lost 6 bases, and 17 bases lay in between. The CDR3 has 14 residues. CDR3: CASSLHIMGNGYTF. The DNA of the CDR3 is TGTGCCAGCAGCCTCCATATTATGGGCAATGGCTACACCTTC.

This chain's CDR3 is CASSVRVQVETQYF. CDR3 bases: TGTGCCAGCAGCGTGCGGGTTCAGGTGGAGACCCAGTACTTC. The V call is TRBV28, the J call TRBJ2-5, with D possibly matching TRBD2 (5 bases). The CDR3 totals 14 residues. Germline assignment: CDR1 MDHEN and CDR2 SYDVKM. With 6 bases removed from V and 5 bases from J, the gap between germline ends came to 16 bases. Variable domain in full (rest from reference TRBV28 and TRBJ2-5): DVKVTQSSRYLVKRTGEKVFLECVQDMDHENMFWYRQDPGLGLRLIYFSYDVKMKEKGDIPEGYSVSREKKERFSLILESASTNQTSMYLCASSVRVQVETQYFGPGTRLLVL.

V gene TRBV11-2 combines with J gene TRBJ1-2; D possibly corresponds to TRBD1 (5 bases). Germline-derived CDR1 and CDR2 are SGHAT and FQNNGV. V lost 6 bases and J lost 0, with 17 bases in between. This CDR3 has 16 residues. CDR3 loop: CASRTGGARANYGYTF. In nucleotides, the CDR3 is TGTGCCAGCAGGACGGGGGGTGCACGAGCTAACTATGGCTACACCTTC.

The rearrangement joins TRBV5-1 to TRBJ2-3; 10 bases are shared with TRBD2. The CDR3 sequence is 21 residues long. Germline V gives CDR1 SGHRS, CDR2 YFSETQ. J was trimmed by 3 bases and V by 5 bases; bases with no gene match: 24. CDR3 in amino acids: CASRSEGERGGRRESTDTQYF. CDR3 DNA: TGCGCCAGCAGGTCGGAAGGGGAGCGGGGGGGCAGACGGGAGAGTACAGATACGCAGTATTTT. The full variable domain, its missing parts supplied by reference TRBV5-1 and TRBJ2-3, is KAGVTQTPRYLIKTRGQQVTLSCSPISGHRSVSWYQQTPGQGLQFLFEYFSETQRNKGNFPGRFSGRQFSNSRSEMNVSTLELGDSALYLCASRSEGERGGRRESTDTQYFGPGTRLTVL.

The chain has TRBV28 and TRBJ2-2; maybe TRBD1 (6 bases). The germline CDR1 and CDR2 sequences are MDHEN and SYDVKM. Trimming removed 5 bases at V and 0 bases at J, with 13 bases between. The CDR3 runs 16 residues. This CDR3 is CASSLTGPANTGELFF. In DNA, the CDR3 is TGTGCCAGCAGTCTCACAGGGCCCGCGAACACCGGGGAGCTGTTTTTT. Full variable domain (remainder filled in from reference TRBV28 and TRBJ2-2): DVKVTQSSRYLVKRTGEKVFLECVQDMDHENMFWYRQDPGLGLRLIYFSYDVKMKEKGDIPEGYSVSREKKERFSLILESASTNQTSMYLCASSLTGPANTGELFFGEGSRLTVL.

The chain combines TRBV5-1 with TRBJ2-5, with 7 positions matching TRBD1. CDR3 size: 15 residues. CDR1 and CDR2 from the germline V gene are SGHRS and YFSETQ. Germline trimming cut 4 bases from V and 5 bases from J; bases unmatched to any gene: 11. The CDR3 nucleotides are TGCGCCAGCAGCAAAGGGACAGCTGAGACGGAGACCCAGTACTTC. The encoded protein is CASSKGTAETETQYF.

J is TRBJ1-2 and V is TRBV19; possibly TRBD1 for D (5 bases). This CDR3 region has 11 residues. Germline V CDR1 and CDR2: LNHDA, SQIVND (reference sequence). V was trimmed by 3 bases and J by 7 bases, leaving 6 bases between them. The CDR3 DNA sequence: TGTGCCAGTAGTATTAGGGGTGGCTACACCTTC. Amino acids: CASSIRGGYTF.

This chain uses TRBV7-9 with TRBJ2-7; possibly TRBD2 for D (6 bases). The ends were cut back, 3 bases at V and 3 bases at J, with 12 bases in the middle. CDR1 is SEHNR, CDR2 FQNEAQ, per germline (reference sequence). This CDR3 has 14 residues. DNA of the CDR3: TGTGCCAGCAGCTTGGGGGGATACGACTACGAGCAGTACTTC. This gives the protein CASSLGGYDYEQYF. Filled out from reference TRBV7-9 and TRBJ2-7, the complete variable domain reads DTGVSQNPRHKITKRGQNVTFRCDPISEHNRLYWYRQTLGQGPEFLTYFQNEAQLEKSRLLSDRFSAERPKGSFSTLEIQRTEQGDSAMYLCASSLGGYDYEQYFGPGTRLTVT.

This chain joins TRBV4-1 and TRBJ1-2; D remains ambiguous. Trimming took off 0 bases at V and 3 bases at J, with 11 bases between the two ends. The CDR3 spans 15 residues. Germline assignment: CDR1 MGHRA and CDR2 YSYEKL. CDR3 sequence: CASSQDRQEDYGYTF. CDR3 DNA: TGCGCCAGCAGCCAAGATAGGCAGGAAGACTATGGCTACACCTTC.

This clone was recorded a few times. The chain uses TRBV28 and TRBJ2-5; the D is unclear. Germline-derived CDR1 and CDR2 are MDHEN and SYDVKM. The CDR3 has 11 amino acids. Between the trimmed V and J ends, which lost 6 bases and 5 bases, there was a span of 7 bases. The chain's CDR3 is CASSRAETQYF. CDR3 nucleotides: TGTGCCAGCAGCCGAGCGGAGACCCAGTACTTC.

A note on this clone: The junction shows a germline mismatch at one end, possibly a read error. The genes are TRBV19 and TRBJ1-6; D may be TRBD1 (5 bases). The length of the CDR3 is 13 residues. Germline V gene data show CDR1 as LNHDA and CDR2 as SQIVND (reference sequence). CDR3 bases: TGTGCCAGTAGCATTGGGACTCTCCGGGAATTCGTTTTT. It translates to CASSIGTLREFVF.

The rearrangement links TRBV7-9 to TRBJ1-1; D uncertain. There are 11 residues in the CDR3. Trimming shortened V by 3 bases and J by 4 bases, and 3 bases separated the two germline ends. Germline V CDR1 and CDR2: SEHNR, FQNEAQ (reference sequence). The CDR3 DNA reads as TGTGCCAGCAGCTTGAGCACTGAAGCTTTCTTT. This gives the protein CASSLSTEAFF.

The chain carries TRBV6-1 and TRBJ2-5; D call uncertain. V lost 4 bases to trimming and J lost 2 bases, with 14 bases between them. In germline, CDR1 is MNHNS, CDR2 SASEGT. The CDR3 totals 15 residues. Here the CDR3 DNA reads TGTGCCAGCAGTGCCGTGGCGGAGCCACAAGAGACCCAGTACTTC. It codes for CASSAVAEPQETQYF.

The chain employs TRBV5-1 and TRBJ1-1; D is undetermined. V was trimmed by 4 bases and J by 1 base, leaving 26 bases between them. The CDR3 runs 19 residues. From germline, CDR1 is SGHRS and CDR2 YFSETQ. CDR3 DNA sequence: TGCGCCAGCAGCATTAAAACGGACGGGAGAAAGGAAAGGAACACTGAAGCTTTCTTT. Translation: CASSIKTDGRKERNTEAFF. Filled out from reference TRBV5-1 and TRBJ1-1, the complete variable domain reads KAGVTQTPRYLIKTRGQQVTLSCSPISGHRSVSWYQQTPGQGLQFLFEYFSETQRNKGNFPGRFSGRQFSNSRSEMNVSTLELGDSALYLCASSIKTDGRKERNTEAFFGQGTRLTVV.

The chain employs TRBV29-1 and TRBJ1-1; D call uncertain. V lost 7 bases and J lost 4, with 13 bases in between. The CDR3 spans 12 residues. CDR1 and CDR2 from the germline V gene are SQVTM and ANQGSEA. CDR3 in DNA: TGCAGCGCTAGTGTGAGCGGCACTGAAGCTTTCTTT. Translating it yields CSASVSGTEAFF.

The genes are TRBV5-1 and TRBJ2-3; 12 bases map to TRBD2. V lost 2 bases and J lost 6; bases outside the gene matches: 1. Looked up from germline, CDR1 is SGHRS and CDR2 is YFSETQ. The CDR3 has 14 residues. The DNA of the CDR3 is TGCGCCAGCAGCTTCGGGACTAGCGGGGATACGCAGTATTTT. It translates to CASSFGTSGDTQYF. The full variable domain, in which reference TRBV5-1 and TRBJ2-3 provide the parts outside the CDR3, is KAGVTQTPRYLIKTRGQQVTLSCSPISGHRSVSWYQQTPGQGLQFLFEYFSETQRNKGNFPGRFSGRQFSNSRSEMNVSTLELGDSALYLCASSFGTSGDTQYFGPGTRLTVL.

This clone was detected only a few times. V and J are TRBV2 and TRBJ1-2, with TRBD1 matching 9 bases. This CDR3 contains 15 residues. V was pared by 7 bases and J by 8 bases, with 14 bases of the junction left unmatched. Germline V lookup: CDR1 SNHLY, CDR2 FYNNEI. In DNA form, the CDR3 reads TGTGCCAGCACTATAGGGGGGACAGGGAGGAACGGCTACACCTTC. It is translated as CASTIGGTGRNGYTF.

This clone showed up just once. This chain connects TRBV7-6 to TRBJ2-2, with D possibly being TRBD1 (5 bases). V shed 3 bases and J shed 0 bases, with 8 bases lying between them. The germline gives CDR1 SGHVS, CDR2 FNYEAQ. The CDR3 totals 15 residues. In DNA, the CDR3 is TGTGCCAGCAGCTTTGTACAGGCGAACACCGGGGAGCTGTTTTTT. Its protein product is CASSFVQANTGELFF.

The genes are TRBV30 and TRBJ2-3, with 8 bases aligning to TRBD1. Germline trimming cut 3 bases from V and 4 bases from J; bases unmatched to any gene: 6. The CDR3 has 14 residues. The germline V gene has CDR1 GTSNPN and CDR2 SVGIG (reference sequence). DNA of the CDR3: TGTGCCTGGAGGACAGGGGATCGACCAGATACGCAGTATTTT. Translated: CAWRTGDRPDTQYF.

The chain recombines TRBV11-2 with TRBJ2-1; the match to TRBD1 covers 8 bases. The V and J ends lost 3 bases and 7 bases, in that order; junction bases with no gene match: 8. Looked up from germline, CDR1 is SGHAT and CDR2 is FQNNGV. CDR3 length equals 15 residues. The CDR3 sequence: CASSLGQEVRNEQFF. The CDR3 DNA follows: TGTGCCAGCAGCTTGGGACAGGAGGTTAGGAATGAGCAGTTCTTC.

The rearrangement links TRBV5-1 to TRBJ2-7; D perhaps matches TRBD2 (5 bases). The CDR3 runs 14 residues. V lost 0 bases and J lost 7, with 14 bases in between. The germline CDR1 and CDR2 sequences are SGHRS and YFSETQ. For the CDR3, the DNA is TGCGCCAGCAGCTTGGCCGGCGCGACGGGAGAGCAGTACGTC. Amino acid sequence: CASSLAGATGEQYV.

This clone was counted a single time. This chain links TRBV19 with TRBJ1-1, with D possibly TRBD1 on 5 matching bases. This CDR3 region has 15 residues. V was shortened by 7 bases and J by 2 bases, with 17 bases between the two germline ends. Germline V gene data show CDR1 as LNHDA and CDR2 as SQIVND (reference sequence). CDR3 nucleotide sequence: TGTGCCAGTAAAGCACAGGCCCAACTAAACACTGAAGCTTTCTTT. Protein: CASKAQAQLNTEAFF.

This chain uses TRBV7-8 with TRBJ1-5; D ambiguous. V was shortened by 3 bases and J by 5 bases, with 14 bases between the two germline ends. This CDR3 spans 15 amino acids. The germline gives CDR1 SGHVS, CDR2 FQNEAQ. The CDR3 sequence: CASSLEVLPYQPQHF. CDR3 in DNA: TGTGCCAGCAGCTTGGAGGTTCTTCCGTATCAGCCCCAGCATTTT.

This clone was seen more than once but under ten times. J is TRBJ2-7 and V is TRBV7-2; the D gene is possibly TRBD1 (6 bases). The CDR3 consists of 12 residues. CDR1 SGHTA and CDR2 FQGNSA come from the germline V gene. V shed 5 bases and J shed 6 bases, with 11 bases lying between them. The CDR3 sequence is CASSLQGAEQYF. For the CDR3, the DNA is TGTGCCAGCAGCCTACAGGGCGCCGAGCAGTACTTC. Variable domain in full (rest from reference TRBV7-2 and TRBJ2-7): GAGVSQSPSNKVTEKGKDVELRCDPISGHTALYWYRQSLGQGLEFLIYFQGNSAPDKSGLPSDRFSAERTGGSVSTLTIQRTQQEDSAVYLCASSLQGAEQYFGPGTRLTVT.

The chain uses TRBV29-1 and TRBJ1-1, with TRBD1 matching over 9 bases. Unmatched junction bases numbered 2, after V lost 7 bases and J lost 5 bases. The CDR3 has 11 amino acids. Germline V gene sequence: CDR1 SQVTM, CDR2 ANQGSEA. CDR3 protein: CSGDRGTEAFF. In DNA, the CDR3 is TGCAGCGGAGACAGGGGGACTGAAGCTTTCTTT.